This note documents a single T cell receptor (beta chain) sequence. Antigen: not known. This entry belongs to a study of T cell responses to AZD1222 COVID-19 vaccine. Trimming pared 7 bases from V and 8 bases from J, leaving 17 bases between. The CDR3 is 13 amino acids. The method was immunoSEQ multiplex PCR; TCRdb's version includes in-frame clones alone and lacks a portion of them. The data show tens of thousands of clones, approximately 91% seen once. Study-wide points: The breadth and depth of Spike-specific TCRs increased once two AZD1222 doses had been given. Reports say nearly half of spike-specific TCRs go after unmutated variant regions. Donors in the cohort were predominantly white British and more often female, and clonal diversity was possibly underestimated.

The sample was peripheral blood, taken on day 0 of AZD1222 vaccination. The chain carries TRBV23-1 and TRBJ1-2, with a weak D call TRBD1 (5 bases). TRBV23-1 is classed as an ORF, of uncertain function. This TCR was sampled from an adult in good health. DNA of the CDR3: TGCGCCAGCACCGGGACCGCCGAGAACGGCTACACCTTC. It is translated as CASTGTAENGYTF.